The present T cell receptor (beta chain) was sequenced within a study of T cells in Graves' hyperthyroidism and ophthalmopathy. There are many counts of this clonotype. Template material for amplifying TCR beta CDR3 regions consisted of RNA transcripts. A set of HTBI primers served as the primers for a first-round RT-PCR of the TCR CDR3. TCRdb fed the multiplex PCR reads into MiXCR, producing one record per CDR3 protein. Among more than 300,000 distinct CDR3 sequences, about 18% were seen once, and the ten largest hold around a third. The TCR originated in a woman between 25 and 40 years old with Graves' hyperthyroidism that later progressed to Graves' ophthalmopathy. Sequencing used blood.

The CDR3 loop is CSVSERTYEQYF. As DNA, the CDR3 is TGCAGCGTTAGTGAGAGGACCTACGAGCAGTACTTC. V usage is TRBV29-1 and J usage is TRBJ2-7; D call uncertain. Per germline, CDR1 SQVTM and CDR2 ANQGSEA. V was trimmed by 5 bases and J by 2 bases, leaving 10 bases between them. There are 12 residues in the CDR3.